The clone carrying this T cell receptor (beta chain) was counted at least ten times. The target antigen is unknown. This entry comes from a study of Graves' ophthalmopathy and Graves' hyperthyroidism. Study conclusions and caveats: Blood also carried most expanded thyroid clonotypes exceeding 0.001 frequency. Between ophthalmopathy and stable hyperthyroidism, a 13-signature model drew a separation with about 85% sensitivity and 70% to 84% specificity.

The TCR beta CDR3 regions underwent amplification from RNA transcripts. First-round RT-PCR relied on HTBI primers, and a second-round multiplex PCR came next. MiXCR, run by TCRdb on the multiplex PCR reads, gives a single entry per CDR3 protein. The profile shows under 800,000 distinct CDR3 sequences, about 20% of them singletons. The V end was cut by 4 bases, the J end by 0 bases, with 10 bases between. This CDR3 has 15 amino acids. The V gene's germline CDR1 is SGDLS and CDR2 YYNGEE. Stable hyperthyroidism meant no ophthalmopathy within 18 months of follow-up. The diagnostic workup employed clinical symptoms, serum thyroxine, TRAb, thyroid ultrasound and orbital computed tomography.

The sequence came from a young woman with stable Graves' hyperthyroidism. Some clones in this sample may be carry-over from other donors' samples. Sequenced sample: peripheral blood. V and J are TRBV9 and TRBJ2-2; perhaps TRBD2 as D (5 bases). The DNA for the CDR3 is TGTGCCAGCAGCACCCGGACTGCGAACACCGGGGAGCTGTTTTTT. Amino acids: CASSTRTANTGELFF.